The sample holds a few counts of the clone carrying this TCR beta chain. Its antigen is still unknown. TCR beta VDJ and CDR3 were profiled, and genomic DNA was the template. Via MiXCR, TCRdb re-called the reads, giving one row per CDR3 protein. The sample records under 200,000 distinct CDR3 sequences, 40% to 55% being singletons. The CDR3 loop spans 14 amino acids. CDR1 KGHDR and CDR2 SFDVKD come from the germline V gene. Between the trimmed V and J ends, which lost 7 bases and 1 base, there was a span of 12 bases. This entry comes from a study of CD8+CD57+ T cells in acquired aplastic anemia. Study-level findings and limits: Patients shared around 30 CD8+ CDR3 sequences with controls.

Patients sequenced had flow cytometry evidence of CD8+CD57+ cell expansion. This rearrangement joins TRBV24-1 to TRBJ1-1; D ambiguous. What was sequenced was sorted CD4+, CD8+, or CD8+CD57+ T cells (not recorded which) from PBMCs. This TCR came from a human donor with aplastic anemia. This CDR3 is CATRAPGANTEAFF. CDR3 sequence (DNA): TGTGCCACCAGAGCTCCGGGAGCGAACACTGAAGCTTTCTTT.